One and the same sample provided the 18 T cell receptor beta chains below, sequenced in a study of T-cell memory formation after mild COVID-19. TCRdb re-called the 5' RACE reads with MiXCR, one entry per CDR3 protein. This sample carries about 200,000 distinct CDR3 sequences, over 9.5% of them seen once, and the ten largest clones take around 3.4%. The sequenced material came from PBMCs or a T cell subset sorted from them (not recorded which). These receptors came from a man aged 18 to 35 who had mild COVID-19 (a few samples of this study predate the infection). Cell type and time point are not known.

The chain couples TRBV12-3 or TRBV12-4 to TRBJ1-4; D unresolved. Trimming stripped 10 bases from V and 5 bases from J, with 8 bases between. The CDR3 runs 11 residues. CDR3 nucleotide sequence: TGTGCCACCAAAGGGAATGAAAAACTGTTTTTT. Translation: CATKGNEKLFF.

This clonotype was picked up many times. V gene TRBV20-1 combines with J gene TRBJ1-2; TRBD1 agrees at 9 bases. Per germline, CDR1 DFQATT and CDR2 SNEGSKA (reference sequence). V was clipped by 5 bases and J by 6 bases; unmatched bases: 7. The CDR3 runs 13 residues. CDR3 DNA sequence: TGCAGTGCTGGACTATGGACAGGGGATGGCTACACCTTC. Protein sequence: CSAGLWTGDGYTF.

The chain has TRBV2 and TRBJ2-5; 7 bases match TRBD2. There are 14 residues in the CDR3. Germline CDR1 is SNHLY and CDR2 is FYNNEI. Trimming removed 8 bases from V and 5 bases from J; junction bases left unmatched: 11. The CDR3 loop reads CASGERGSWETQYF. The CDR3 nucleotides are TGTGCCAGCGGGGAGCGGGGTTCGTGGGAGACCCAGTACTTC.

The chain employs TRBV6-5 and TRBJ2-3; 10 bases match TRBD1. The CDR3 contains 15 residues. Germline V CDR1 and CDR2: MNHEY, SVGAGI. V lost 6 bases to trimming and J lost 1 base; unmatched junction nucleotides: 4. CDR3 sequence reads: CASREGTGGTDTQYF. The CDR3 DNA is TGTGCCAGCAGGGAGGGGACAGGGGGCACAGATACGCAGTATTTT.

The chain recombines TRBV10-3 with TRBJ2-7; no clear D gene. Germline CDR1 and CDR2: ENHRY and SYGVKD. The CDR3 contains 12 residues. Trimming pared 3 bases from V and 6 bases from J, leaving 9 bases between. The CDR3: CAISDVVAEQYF. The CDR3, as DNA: TGTGCCATCAGTGACGTGGTTGCCGAGCAGTACTTC.

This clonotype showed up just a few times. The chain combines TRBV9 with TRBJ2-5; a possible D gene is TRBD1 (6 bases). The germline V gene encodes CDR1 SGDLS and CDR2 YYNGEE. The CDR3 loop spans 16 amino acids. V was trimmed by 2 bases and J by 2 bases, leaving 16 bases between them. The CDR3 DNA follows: TGTGCCAGCAGCGTCAGTCTAGGCACAGGGCAAGAGACCCAGTACTTC. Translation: CASSVSLGTGQETQYF. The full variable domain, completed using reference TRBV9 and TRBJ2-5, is DSGVTQTPKHLITATGQRVTLRCSPRSGDLSVYWYQQSLDQGLQFLIQYYNGEERAKGNILERFSAQQFPDLHSELNLSSLELGDSALYFCASSVSLGTGQETQYFGPGTRLLVL.

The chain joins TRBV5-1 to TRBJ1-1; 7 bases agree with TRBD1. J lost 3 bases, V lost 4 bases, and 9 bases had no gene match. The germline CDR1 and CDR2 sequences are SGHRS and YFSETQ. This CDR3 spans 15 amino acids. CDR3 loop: CASSQQTGWYTEAFF. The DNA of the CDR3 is TGCGCCAGCAGCCAACAGACAGGGTGGTACACTGAAGCTTTCTTT.

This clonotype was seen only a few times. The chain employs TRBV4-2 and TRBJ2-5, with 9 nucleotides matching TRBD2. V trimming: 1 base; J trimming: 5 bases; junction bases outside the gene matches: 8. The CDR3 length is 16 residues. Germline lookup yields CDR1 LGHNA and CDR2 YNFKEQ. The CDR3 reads CASSQVGRGGLETQYF. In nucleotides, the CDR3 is TGTGCCAGCAGCCAAGTCGGGCGGGGGGGCCTGGAGACCCAGTACTTC.

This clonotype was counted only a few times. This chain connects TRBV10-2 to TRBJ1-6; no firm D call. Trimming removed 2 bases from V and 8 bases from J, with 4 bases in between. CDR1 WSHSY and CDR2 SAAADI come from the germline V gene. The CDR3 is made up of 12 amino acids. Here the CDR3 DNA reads TGCGCCAGCAGTGAGCGGGATTCACCCCTCCACTTT. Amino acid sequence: CASSERDSPLHF.

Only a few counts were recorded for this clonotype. The DNA for the CDR3 is TGTGCCAGCAGTTTAACGGGGGAGGATGGCTACACCTTC. Protein product: CASSLTGEDGYTF. The V gene is TRBV12-3 or TRBV12-4, the J gene TRBJ1-2, with TRBD1 as a possible D gene (5 bases). V gave up 2 bases and J gave up 6 bases, with 10 bases separating them. The CDR3 loop spans 13 amino acids.

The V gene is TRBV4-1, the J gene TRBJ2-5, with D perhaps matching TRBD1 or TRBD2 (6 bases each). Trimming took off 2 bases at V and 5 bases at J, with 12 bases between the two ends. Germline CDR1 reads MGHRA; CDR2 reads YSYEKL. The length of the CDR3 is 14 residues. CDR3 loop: CASSQPGARETQYF. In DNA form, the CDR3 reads TGCGCCAGCAGCCAACCGGGGGCTCGGGAGACCCAGTACTTC.

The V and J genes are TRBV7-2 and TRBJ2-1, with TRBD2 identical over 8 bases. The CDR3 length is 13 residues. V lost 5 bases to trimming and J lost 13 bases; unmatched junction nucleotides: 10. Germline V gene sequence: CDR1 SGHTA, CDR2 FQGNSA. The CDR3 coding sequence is TGTGCCAGCAGCCCGCCGACGCGGGGGGTTCAGTTCTTC. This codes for CASSPPTRGVQFF.

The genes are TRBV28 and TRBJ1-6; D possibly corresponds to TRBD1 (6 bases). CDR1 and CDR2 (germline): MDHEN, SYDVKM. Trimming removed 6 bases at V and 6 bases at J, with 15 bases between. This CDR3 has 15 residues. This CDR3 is CASRLGGGSNSPLHF. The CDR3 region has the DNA TGTGCCAGCAGGCTGGGTGGGGGCTCTAATTCACCCCTCCACTTT.

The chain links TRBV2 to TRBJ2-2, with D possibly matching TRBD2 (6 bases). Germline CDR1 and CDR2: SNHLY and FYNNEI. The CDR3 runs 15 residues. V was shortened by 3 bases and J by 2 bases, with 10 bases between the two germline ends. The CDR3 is CASSDWTTNTGELFF. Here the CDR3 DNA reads TGTGCCAGCAGTGACTGGACTACTAACACCGGGGAGCTGTTTTTT.

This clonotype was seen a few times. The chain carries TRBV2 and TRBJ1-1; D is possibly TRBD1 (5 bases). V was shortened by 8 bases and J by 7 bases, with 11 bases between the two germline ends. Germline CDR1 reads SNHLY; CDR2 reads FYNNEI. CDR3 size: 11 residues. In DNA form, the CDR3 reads TGTGCCAGCTCGGCCGGGGGTGAAGCTTTCTTT. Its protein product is CASSAGGEAFF.

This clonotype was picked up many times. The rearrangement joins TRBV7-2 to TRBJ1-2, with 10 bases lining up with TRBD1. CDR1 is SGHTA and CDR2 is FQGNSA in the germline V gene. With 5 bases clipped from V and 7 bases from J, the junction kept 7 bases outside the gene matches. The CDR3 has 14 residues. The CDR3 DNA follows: TGTGCCAGCAGCGCCGGGACAGGGGAACCTGGCTACACCTTC. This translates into CASSAGTGEPGYTF.

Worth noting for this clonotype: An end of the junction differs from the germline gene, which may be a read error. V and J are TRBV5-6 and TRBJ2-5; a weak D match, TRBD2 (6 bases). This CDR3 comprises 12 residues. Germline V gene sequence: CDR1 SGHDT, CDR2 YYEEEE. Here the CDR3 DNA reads TGTGCCCGCAGCCTGGGGGGAGAGACCCAGTACTTC. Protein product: CARSLGGETQYF.

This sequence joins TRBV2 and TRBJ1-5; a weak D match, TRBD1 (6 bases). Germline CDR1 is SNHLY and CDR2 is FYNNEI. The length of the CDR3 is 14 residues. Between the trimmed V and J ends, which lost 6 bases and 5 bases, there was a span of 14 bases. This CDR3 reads CASRLQGKDQPQHF. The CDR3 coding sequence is TGTGCCAGCAGACTTCAGGGGAAGGATCAGCCCCAGCATTTT.